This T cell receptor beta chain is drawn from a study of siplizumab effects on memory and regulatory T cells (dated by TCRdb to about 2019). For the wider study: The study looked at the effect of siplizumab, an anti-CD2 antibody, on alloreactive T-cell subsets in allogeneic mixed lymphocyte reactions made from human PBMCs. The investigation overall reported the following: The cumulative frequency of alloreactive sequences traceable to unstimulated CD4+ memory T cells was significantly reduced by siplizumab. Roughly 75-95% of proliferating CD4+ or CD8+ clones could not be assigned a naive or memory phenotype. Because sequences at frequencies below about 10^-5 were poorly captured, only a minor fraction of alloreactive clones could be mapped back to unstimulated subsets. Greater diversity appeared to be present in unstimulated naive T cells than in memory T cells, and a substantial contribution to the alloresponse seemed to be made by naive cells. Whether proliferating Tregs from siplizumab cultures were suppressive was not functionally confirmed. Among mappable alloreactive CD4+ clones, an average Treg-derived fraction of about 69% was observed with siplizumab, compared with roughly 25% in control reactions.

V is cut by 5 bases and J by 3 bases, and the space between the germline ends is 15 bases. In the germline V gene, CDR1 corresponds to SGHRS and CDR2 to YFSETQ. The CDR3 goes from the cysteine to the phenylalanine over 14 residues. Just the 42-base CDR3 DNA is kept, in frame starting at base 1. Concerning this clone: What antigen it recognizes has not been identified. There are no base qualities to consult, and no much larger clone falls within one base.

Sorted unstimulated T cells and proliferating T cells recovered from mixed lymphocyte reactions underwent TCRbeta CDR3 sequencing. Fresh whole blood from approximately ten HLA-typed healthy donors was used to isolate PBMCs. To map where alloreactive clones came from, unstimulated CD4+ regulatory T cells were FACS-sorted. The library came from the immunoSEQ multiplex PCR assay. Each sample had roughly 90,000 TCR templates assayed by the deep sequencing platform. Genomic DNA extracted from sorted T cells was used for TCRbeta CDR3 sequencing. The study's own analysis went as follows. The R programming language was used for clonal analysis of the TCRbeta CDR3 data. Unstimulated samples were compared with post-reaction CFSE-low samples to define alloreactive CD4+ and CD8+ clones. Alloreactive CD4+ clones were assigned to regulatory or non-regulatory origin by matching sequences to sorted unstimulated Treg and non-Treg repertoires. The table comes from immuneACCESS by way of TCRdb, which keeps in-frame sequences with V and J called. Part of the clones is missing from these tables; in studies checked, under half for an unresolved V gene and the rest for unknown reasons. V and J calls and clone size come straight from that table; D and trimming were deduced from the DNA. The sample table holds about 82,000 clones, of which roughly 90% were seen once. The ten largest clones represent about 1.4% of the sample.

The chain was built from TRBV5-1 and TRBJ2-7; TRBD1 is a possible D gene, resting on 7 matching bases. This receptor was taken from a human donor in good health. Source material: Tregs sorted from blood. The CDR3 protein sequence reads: CASRRGRDSYEQYF. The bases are TGCGCCAGCAGGCGGGGCCGGGACAGCTACGAGCAGTACTTC.